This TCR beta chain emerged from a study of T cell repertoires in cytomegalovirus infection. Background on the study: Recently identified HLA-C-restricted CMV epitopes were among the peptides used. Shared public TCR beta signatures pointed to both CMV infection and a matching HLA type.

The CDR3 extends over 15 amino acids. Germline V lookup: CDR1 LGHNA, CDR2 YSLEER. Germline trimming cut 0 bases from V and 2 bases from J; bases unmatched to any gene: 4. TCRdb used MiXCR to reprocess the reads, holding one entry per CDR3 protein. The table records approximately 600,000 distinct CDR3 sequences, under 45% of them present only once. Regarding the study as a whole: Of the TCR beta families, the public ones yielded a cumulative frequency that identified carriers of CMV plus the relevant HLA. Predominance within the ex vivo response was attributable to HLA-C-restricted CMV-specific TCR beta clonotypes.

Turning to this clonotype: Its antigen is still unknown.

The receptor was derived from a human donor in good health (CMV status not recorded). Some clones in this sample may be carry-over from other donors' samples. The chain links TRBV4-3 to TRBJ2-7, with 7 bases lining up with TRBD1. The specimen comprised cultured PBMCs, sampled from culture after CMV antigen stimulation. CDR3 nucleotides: TGCGCCAGCAGCCAAGATCGGGGACAGACCTACGAGCAGTACTTC. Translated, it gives CASSQDRGQTYEQYF.